This entry lists 24 T cell receptor beta chains sequenced from one sample in a study of OX40 agonist ivuxolimab in advanced cancers. Sequencing was performed with immunoSEQ multiplex PCR; in TCRdb, only in-frame clones are kept and a portion is missing. The sample shows around 110,000 clones, roughly 93% of them seen only once. This specimen was CD4+ or CD8+ T cells sorted from blood, taken in a trial of the OX40 agonist ivuxolimab. The receptors derive from an adult with an advanced solid tumor such as melanoma, head and neck, liver or kidney cancer.

This CDR3 is CASSPPTEETQYF. The CDR3 bases are TGTGCCAGCAGCCCCCCGACAGAAGAGACCCAGTACTTC. The chain couples TRBV5-4 to TRBJ2-5, with D tentatively TRBD1 (5 bases). The CDR3 is made up of 13 amino acids. The germline V gene encodes CDR1 SGHNT and CDR2 YYREEE (reference sequence). Trimming pared 4 bases from V and 3 bases from J, leaving 10 bases between.

J is TRBJ2-1 and V is TRBV5-1, with 9 positions matching TRBD2. The CDR3 is 16 amino acids. Germline trimming cut 4 bases from V and 4 bases from J; bases unmatched to any gene: 9. Germline CDR1 reads SGHRS; CDR2 reads YFSETQ. CDR3 in amino acids: CASSDTAGGTYNEQFF. In DNA form, the CDR3 reads TGCGCCAGCAGCGACACAGCGGGGGGAACTTACAATGAGCAGTTCTTC. The entire variable domain, with the rest obtained from reference TRBV5-1 and TRBJ2-1, is as follows: KAGVTQTPRYLIKTRGQQVTLSCSPISGHRSVSWYQQTPGQGLQFLFEYFSETQRNKGNFPGRFSGRQFSNSRSEMNVSTLELGDSALYLCASSDTAGGTYNEQFFGPGTRLTVL.

V is TRBV19 and J is TRBJ2-7; 11 bases are shared with TRBD1. The V gene end was trimmed by 6 bases and the J gene end by 4 bases; junction bases not matched to a gene: 8. Germline values: CDR1 LNHDA, CDR2 SQIVND (reference sequence). The CDR3 extends over 15 amino acids. The CDR3 loop reads CASSRGQGASYEQYF. The DNA for the CDR3 is TGTGCCAGTAGCCGAGGACAGGGGGCGTCGTACGAGCAGTACTTC.

This clone occurred once. This rearrangement joins TRBV18 to TRBJ2-5, with 9 bases aligning to TRBD2. The CDR3 totals 14 residues. Losses at the gene ends were 4 bases for V and 2 bases for J; bases not matched to a gene: 2. Germline assignment: CDR1 KGHSH and CDR2 LQKENI. The CDR3 DNA is TGTGCCAGCTCACGGACTAGCGCTCAAGAGACCCAGTACTTC. This gives the protein CASSRTSAQETQYF.

The chain is built from TRBV9 and TRBJ2-3, with D perhaps matching TRBD1 (5 bases). This CDR3 has 13 residues. The V gene lost 4 bases and the J gene lost 10 bases, with 16 bases spanning the gap. CDR1 SGDLS and CDR2 YYNGEE come from the germline V gene. The DNA for the CDR3 is TGTGCCAGCAGCTCTAGAACAGGAGACGCGCAGTATTTT. This encodes CASSSRTGDAQYF.

The V gene is TRBV29-1, the J gene TRBJ2-3; tentatively, D is TRBD2 (6 bases). The germline V gene encodes CDR1 SQVTM and CDR2 ANQGSEA. Trimming shortened V by 0 bases and J by 3 bases, and 13 bases separated the two germline ends. This CDR3 comprises 15 residues. CDR3 nucleotide sequence: TGCAGCGTTGAAGAAGGAGGGGCCAGGACAGATACGCAGTATTTT. This translates into CSVEEGGARTDTQYF.

The chain carries TRBV5-3 and TRBJ1-2, with 9 bases aligning to TRBD1. Being an ORF, TRBV5-3 has a function that is uncertain. This CDR3 has 16 amino acids. V shed 3 bases, J shed 6 bases, and the junction held 12 bases outside the gene matches. CDR3 loop: CARSSRDREKEDGYTF. DNA of the CDR3: TGTGCCAGAAGCTCCCGGGACAGGGAAAAGGAGGATGGCTACACCTTC.

The CDR3: CASSRDFNTDTQYF. CDR3 DNA sequence: TGCGCCAGCAGCCGGGATTTTAATACAGATACGCAGTATTTT. The chain combines TRBV4-1 with TRBJ2-3, with no clear D. Trimming pared 4 bases from V and 3 bases from J, leaving 11 bases between. The V gene's germline CDR1 is MGHRA and CDR2 YSYEKL. This CDR3 comprises 14 residues.

The chain is built from TRBV15 and TRBJ1-1; a possible D gene is TRBD1 (5 bases). Germline lookup yields CDR1 LNHNV and CDR2 YYDKDF (reference sequence). This CDR3 spans 14 amino acids. With 0 bases removed from V and 9 bases from J, the gap between germline ends came to 14 bases. DNA of the CDR3: TGTGCCACCAGCAGAGATCTGAGGGACTCGAAAGCTTTCTTT. Protein product: CATSRDLRDSKAFF.

The chain is built from TRBV6-5 and TRBJ1-4, with a tentative D call TRBD1 (5 bases). Trimming left V 4 bases short and J 5 bases short, with 14 bases between. Germline V lookup: CDR1 MNHEY, CDR2 SVGAGI. This CDR3 region has 15 residues. The DNA for the CDR3 is TGTGCCAGCAGTTCCCCCCGAGGGGCCAATGAAAAACTGTTTTTT. Residues: CASSSPRGANEKLFF.

V gene TRBV7-8 combines with J gene TRBJ2-7; 11 bases fit TRBD2. This CDR3 region has 15 residues. V shed 5 bases, J shed 0 bases, and the junction held 3 bases outside the gene matches. CDR1 SGHVS and CDR2 FQNEAQ come from the germline V gene. The CDR3 sequence is CASSVGLAGSYEQYF. As DNA, the CDR3 is TGTGCCAGCAGCGTCGGACTAGCGGGCTCCTACGAGCAGTACTTC.

The chain combines TRBV7-9 with TRBJ2-1; 8 bases line up with TRBD2. With V trimmed by 1 base and J by 3 bases, 11 bases remained unmatched. CDR1 is SEHNR, CDR2 FQNEAQ, per germline (reference sequence). The CDR3 consists of 18 residues. The CDR3 DNA is TGTGCCAGCAGCTTAGTGTCGGGTCAAGCGGGGGTCTACAATGAGCAGTTCTTC. Translated: CASSLVSGQAGVYNEQFF.

This chain connects TRBV6-5 to TRBJ1-2; D ambiguous. CDR3 length: 15 residues. V was trimmed by 0 bases and J by 0 bases, leaving 8 bases between them. Germline V lookup: CDR1 MNHEY, CDR2 SVGAGI. The CDR3 bases are TGTGCCAGCAGTTACTCGGCCCAAGCTAACTATGGCTACACCTTC. It codes for CASSYSAQANYGYTF.

This clone was counted once. The chain recombines TRBV6-5 with TRBJ1-2; D ambiguous. Trimming cost V 2 bases and J 7 bases, with 8 bases left between them. The CDR3 totals 12 residues. Germline values: CDR1 MNHEY, CDR2 SVGAGI. The CDR3, as DNA: TGTGCCAGCAGTTACCTAGGAGGTGGCTACACCTTC. It encodes CASSYLGGGYTF.

The gene calls are TRBV28 and TRBJ2-7, with D possibly matching TRBD1 (5 bases). The V end was cut by 7 bases, the J end by 2 bases, with 9 bases between. The V gene's germline CDR1 is MDHEN and CDR2 SYDVKM. The CDR3 runs 12 residues. CDR3 coding DNA: TGTGCCAGCATCGACAGTACCTACGAGCAGTACTTC. This sequence encodes CASIDSTYEQYF.

The CDR3 DNA sequence: TGTGCCAGTAGTTCCCTAGCGGGTAGCACAGATACGCAGTATTTT. Translation gives CASSSLAGSTDTQYF. The J gene is TRBJ2-3, the V gene TRBV19; 8 bases match TRBD2. This CDR3 has 15 residues. The germline V gene encodes CDR1 LNHDA and CDR2 SQIVND (reference sequence). V was pared by 5 bases and J by 0 bases, with 4 bases of the junction left unmatched. Combining the CDR3 with reference TRBV19 and TRBJ2-3 gives the whole variable domain DGGITQSPKYLFRKEGQNVTLSCEQNLNHDAMYWYRQDPGQGLRLIYYSQIVNDFQKGDIAEGYSVSREKKESFPLTVTSAQKNPTAFYLCASSSLAGSTDTQYFGPGTRLTVL.

This clone came up once. The V call is TRBV25-1, the J call TRBJ2-7, with TRBD1 matching 7 bases. CDR1 is MGHDK and CDR2 is SYGVNS in the germline V gene. The junction had 8 bases not matched to a gene; V was cut back by 2 bases and J by 7 bases. This CDR3 region has 14 residues. The CDR3 bases are TGTGCCAGCAGTGAAACAGGGGTCCGAGGGGAGCAGTACTTC. The encoded protein is CASSETGVRGEQYF.

The chain couples TRBV7-2 to TRBJ2-3; D might be TRBD1 (7 bases). V gave up 5 bases and J gave up 4 bases, with 16 bases separating them. The CDR3 sequence is 15 residues long. Germline CDR1 SGHTA, CDR2 FQGNSA. This CDR3 reads CASSPRRGRADTQYF. In DNA form, the CDR3 reads TGTGCCAGCAGCCCGCGGAGGGGGCGCGCAGATACGCAGTATTTT.

The rearrangement links TRBV5-4 to TRBJ2-1; D perhaps matches TRBD2 (6 bases). There are 13 residues in the CDR3. CDR1 SGHNT and CDR2 YYREEE come from the germline V gene (reference sequence). V lost 4 bases to trimming and J lost 7 bases, with 12 bases between them. The CDR3 reads CASSMGLRNEQFF. CDR3 sequence (DNA): TGTGCCAGCAGCATGGGACTCCGAAATGAGCAGTTCTTC. The whole variable domain, filled in from reference TRBV5-4 and TRBJ2-1, reads ETGVTQSPTHLIKTRGQQVTLRCSSQSGHNTVSWYQQALGQGPQFIFQYYREEENGRGNFPPRFSGLQFPNYSSELNVNALELDDSALYLCASSMGLRNEQFFGPGTRLTVL.

V usage is TRBV5-4 and J usage is TRBJ2-2; TRBD2 matches at 13 bases. CDR1 SGHNT and CDR2 YYREEE come from the germline V gene (reference sequence). With V trimmed by 4 bases and J by 2 bases, 8 bases remained unmatched. This CDR3 contains 18 residues. The CDR3: CASSRKGTSGTNTGELFF. The CDR3 bases are TGTGCCAGCAGCCGAAAAGGGACTAGCGGGACCAACACCGGGGAGCTGTTTTTT.

The chain uses TRBV6-6 and TRBJ2-7, with D tentatively TRBD1 (5 bases). The CDR3 loop spans 15 amino acids. Trimming removed 0 bases from V and 5 bases from J, with 14 bases in between. CDR1 and CDR2 from the germline V gene are MNHNY and SVGAGI (reference sequence). CDR3 coding DNA: TGTGCCAGCAGTTACTCCCAGGGATCTCGCGACGAGCAGTACTTC. This translates into CASSYSQGSRDEQYF.

The gene calls are TRBV30 and TRBJ2-4; D not certain. Per the germline V gene, CDR1 is GTSNPN and CDR2 is SVGIG (reference sequence). Between the trimmed V and J ends, which lost 5 bases and 0 bases, there was a span of 8 bases. The CDR3 runs to 13 residues. The chain's CDR3 is CAWAGLAKNIQYF. CDR3 DNA: TGTGCCTGGGCCGGGTTAGCCAAAAACATTCAGTACTTC.

CDR3 sequence: CASSVERGRRETQYF. Written as DNA, the CDR3 is TGTGCCAGCAGCGTAGAGAGGGGGCGCAGGGAGACCCAGTACTTC. J is TRBJ2-5 and V is TRBV9; 7 bases match TRBD1. The CDR3 runs 15 residues. V was clipped by 0 bases and J by 5 bases; unmatched bases: 7. Germline CDR1 and CDR2: SGDLS and YYNGEE.

CDR3 residues: CASSPQTGGRSNEQFF. The CDR3 coding sequence is TGTGCCAGCAGCCCCCAGACAGGGGGACGTAGCAATGAGCAGTTCTTC. V usage is TRBV27 and J usage is TRBJ2-1; 9 positions match TRBD1. In germline, CDR1 is MNHEY, CDR2 SMNVEV (reference sequence). V gave up 6 bases and J gave up 6 bases; unmatched junction bases: 12. The CDR3 spans 16 residues.